The sequence of this T cell receptor beta chain was determined in a study of regulatory T cells in long-lasting Graves disease. Time point in this sample: persistent/refractory GD, antithyroid drugs over 5 years with positive TRAb. From RNA extracted from PBMCs, the TCR library was made. The authors built TCR beta libraries using iRepertoire HTBI primers and Arm-PCR of CDR3 regions. Under the authors' procedure: The study identified 50 to 70 TRBV and more than 11 TRBJ segments across samples. TCRdb used MiXCR to reprocess the multiplex PCR reads, holding one entry per CDR3 protein. It is TCRdb's table, rather than the study itself, that gives the V and J calls and clone size. The sample shows about 660,000 distinct CDR3 sequences, approximately 31% of them seen only once. Per germline, CDR1 LNHDA and CDR2 SQIVND (reference sequence). V shed 5 bases, J shed 2 bases, and the junction held 11 bases outside the gene matches. The CDR3 is 16 residues long.

The V gene is TRBV19, the J gene TRBJ2-5; 7 bases fit TRBD2. The receptor comes from a female donor with Graves disease. Here the sequenced sample was peripheral blood mononuclear cells (PBMCs), taken when the disease was refractory, from a patient treated with antithyroid drugs. The DNA of the CDR3 is TGTGCCAGTAGTGGGGTGTGGGGGGGGTTACAAGAGACCCAGTACTTC. Its protein is CASSGVWGGLQETQYF.